This TCR beta chain is from a study of blood T cell repertoires in COVID-19. Turning to the study itself: The study drew acute and convalescent COVID-19 samples from the United States, Italy and Spain. T cells, B-cell-depleted T cells, or PBMCs provided the cDNA or gDNA that served as material.

Under the authors' procedure: For nucleated cells, counts were estimated from reference gene primer amplification. Profiled with immunoSEQ multiplex PCR; TCRdb holds only in-frame clones, not every one. Clone size and V and J calls were adopted from that table, with D and trimming inferred from the DNA. Among around 200,000 clones, over 75% were seen once, and the ten largest hold 4.4%. CDR3 length: 13 residues. V trimming: 6 bases; J trimming: 4 bases; junction bases outside the gene matches: 4. CDR1 is KGHSH, CDR2 LQKENI, per germline. Sequenced input: peripheral blood. The chain has TRBV18 and TRBJ1-2; 8 nucleotides align to TRBD1. The origin of this receptor is a man aged 50-59 years with acute or convalescent COVID-19. CDR3 region: CASSQDRAYGYTF. The CDR3 DNA reads as TGTGCCAGCTCCCAGGACAGGGCCTATGGCTACACCTTC.